This T cell receptor (beta chain) stems from a study of T-cell memory formation after mild COVID-19. Study details: In these data, TCR clusters were largely donor specific. General study points: Clones that contracted from day 15 to 85 were balanced CD4/CD8, while later expanders leaned CD4+.

The germline gives CDR1 LNHDA, CDR2 SQIVND (reference sequence). V trimming: 8 bases; J trimming: 7 bases; junction bases outside the gene matches: 7. The CDR3 extends over 12 amino acids. In regard to this clonotype: Its antigen is unidentified.

5'RACE, which relied on constant-segment primers, yielded TCR alpha and TCR beta cDNA libraries carrying sample barcodes and UMIs. TCRdb independently ran MiXCR on the 5' RACE reads; one entry per CDR3 protein. The table shows roughly 400,000 distinct CDR3 sequences, with more than 15% occurring only once. Material for sequencing was PBMCs or a T cell subset sorted from them (not recorded which). The source of this sequence is a man younger than 35 who had mild COVID-19 (a few samples of this study predate the infection). Cell type and time point are not known. This chain connects TRBV19 to TRBJ2-7; 8 nucleotides line up with TRBD1. In DNA form, the CDR3 reads TGTGCCAGTCGGGACAGGCTTTTGGAGCAGTACTTC. Translating gives CASRDRLLEQYF.